This TCR beta chain stems from a study of shared clonotypes between healthy human individuals. Study context: Used for every donor were three CD4 naive, three CD4 memory, two CD8 naive and one CD8 memory plate.

Sequenced by immunoSEQ multiplex PCR; TCRdb stores in-frame clones only, minus some. This sample has around 2,000,000 clones, with approximately 94% found just once. Study results and limitations: Generation probabilities of non-shared clonotypes were lower (relative to those shared by all four donors). The expectation was that sequencing depth would affect clonotype sharing among donors.

Positive CCR7 selection of CD45RO-negative cells yielded the naive CD8 cells, and terminally differentiated effector memory CD45RA+ cells were excluded. Donors were healthy HIV-negative adults without recent acute infections or vaccinations. To note about this clone: Its antigen is currently unknown.

J gave up 7 bases and V 11 bases, and 16 bases lay outside the gene matches. The CDR3 totals 15 residues. Per the germline V gene, CDR1 is SEHNR and CDR2 is FQNEAQ (reference sequence). The rearrangement uses TRBV7-9 and TRBJ2-1; the match to TRBD2 covers 8 bases. The sample consisted of naive CD8+ T cells from PBMCs. The receptor comes from a man aged 18-30 years in good health. Some clones in this sample may be carry-over from other donors' samples. In DNA form, the CDR3 reads TGTGCCGGATCGGTCGCAGCGGGAGCCTTAAATGAGCAGTTCTTC. Its translation: CAGSVAAGALNEQFF.